The clone carrying this TCR beta chain was found many times. V lost 2 bases to trimming and J lost 0 bases; unmatched junction nucleotides: 6. Germline assignment: CDR1 DFQATT and CDR2 SNEGSKA (reference sequence). The CDR3 length is 16 residues. Described time point: newly diagnosed GD, antithyroid drugs for less than 3 months. There was RNA extracted from PBMCs, and the TCR library was made from it. This entry is derived from a study of regulatory T cells in long-lasting Graves disease. Library construction for TCR beta used iRepertoire HTBI primers and Arm-PCR of CDR3 regions. One entry per CDR3 protein results from TCRdb running MiXCR on the multiplex PCR reads. The sample holds 350,000 to 500,000 distinct CDR3 sequences; 12% to 15% are singletons and the top ten take approximately 17%. These data were likewise used in another study, on T cells in Graves' hyperthyroidism and ophthalmopathy. From that paper: HTBI primers were the set used in a first-round RT-PCR of the TCR CDR3.

This clonotype originated in a woman aged 45-60 years with Graves disease. The specimen was peripheral blood mononuclear cells (PBMCs), collected at new diagnosis, from a patient treated with antithyroid drugs. The chain is built from TRBV20-1 and TRBJ1-5; TRBD1 matches at 8 bases. Here the CDR3 reads CSARSRTGYSNQPQHF. CDR3 DNA sequence: TGCAGTGCTAGAAGCCGGACAGGGTATAGCAATCAGCCCCAGCATTTT.